The entry below gives a single T cell receptor beta chain sequence along with its context. The antigen remains unidentified. The CDR3 spans 14 residues. Germline lookup yields CDR1 SGHRS and CDR2 YFSETQ. Trimming shortened V by 4 bases and J by 5 bases, and 15 bases separated the two germline ends. Sequencing used immunoSEQ version 4 in survey mode. Assay: immunoSEQ multiplex PCR; the TCRdb copy retains only in-frame clones and omits some. The sample includes almost 20,000 clones, around 78% of them seen just once. Cells were stimulated with CMV-infected fibroblast lysates at roughly 10 ug/mL. CD4+ T cells upregulating both CD40 ligand and CD69 were sorted as responding cells. These data are taken from a study of persistence of HIV-infected CD4 T cells. Points from the study as a whole: Degenerate expanded CDR3beta sequences were enriched among CMV- and Gag-responding cells. Rare CMV-responding cells carrying HIV-1 proviruses were not analyzed separately for TCR.

The sample here was CD4+ T cells sorted from PBMCs after roughly 19-hour stimulation, taken from a patient who received antiretroviral therapy. The V call is TRBV5-1, the J call TRBJ1-1, with D possibly matching TRBD1 (5 bases). The receptor's source is an adult man with HIV who was CMV-seropositive. CDR3 DNA: TGCGCCAGCAGCAGGGGCCAGGGATGGACTGAAGCTTTCTTT. Its protein is CASSRGQGWTEAFF.